The present entry profiles one T cell receptor beta chain with its context. The record originates from a study of T cells in tuberculosis. For the study at large: CD1B tetramers identified T cells specific for mycobacterial lipid GMM.

Method: immunoSEQ multiplex PCR; TCRdb's copy keeps in-frame clones and lacks some. Among about 59,000 clones listed, 80% to 85% were seen once. Cells were sorted from thawed PBMC rested overnight and stained with GMM-loaded CD1B tetramer, viability dye and anti-CD3. The CD1B tetramers carried C32 glucose monomycolate purified from Rhodococcus equi. Before cryopreservation, the sorted PBMC lost their CD14-expressing monocytes. Each donor contributed roughly 100,000 sorted tetramer-negative cells. Study observations and caveats: T cells binding CD1B-GMM tetramer weakly possibly escaped the sort.

The CDR3 spans 15 residues. Looked up from germline, CDR1 is SNHLY and CDR2 is FYNNEI. The germline V and J ends were trimmed by 1 base and 1 base, with 9 bases remaining between them. This receptor was obtained from an adult woman with latent tuberculosis. The specimen was CD1b-GMM tetramer-negative cells sorted from PBMCs. The V gene is TRBV2, the J gene TRBJ2-3, with D possibly TRBD2 on 6 matching bases. Here the CDR3 reads CASSEGGEGTDTQYF. The CDR3 DNA sequence: TGTGCCAGCAGTGAAGGAGGGGAGGGCACAGATACGCAGTATTTT.